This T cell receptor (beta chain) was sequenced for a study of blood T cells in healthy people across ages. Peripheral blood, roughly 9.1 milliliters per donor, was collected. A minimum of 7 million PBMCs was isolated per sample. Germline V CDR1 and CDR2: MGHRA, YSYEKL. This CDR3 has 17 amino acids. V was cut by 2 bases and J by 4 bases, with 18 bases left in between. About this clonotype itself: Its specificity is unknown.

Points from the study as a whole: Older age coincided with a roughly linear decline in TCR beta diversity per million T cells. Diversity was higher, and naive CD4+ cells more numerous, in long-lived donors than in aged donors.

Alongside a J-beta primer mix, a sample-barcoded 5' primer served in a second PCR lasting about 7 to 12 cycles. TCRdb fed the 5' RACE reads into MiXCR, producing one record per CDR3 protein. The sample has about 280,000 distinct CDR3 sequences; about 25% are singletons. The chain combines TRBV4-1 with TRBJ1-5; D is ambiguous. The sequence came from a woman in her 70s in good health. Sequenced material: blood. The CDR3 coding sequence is TGCGCCAGCAGCCAAAGGGTAGGAGGAAAGTTTAATCAGCCCCAGCATTTT. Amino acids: CASSQRVGGKFNQPQHF.